A single sample gave rise to the 26 T cell receptor beta chains below, sequenced in a study of siplizumab effects on memory and regulatory T cells. This table comes from immunoSEQ multiplex PCR, and its TCRdb copy is limited to in-frame clones, with some not included. This sample has about 85,000 clones, with just under 95% found just once. The sequenced sample consisted of CD8+ T cells sorted from blood. These receptors originate from a human donor in good health.

The chain carries TRBV6-1 and TRBJ2-7; D may be TRBD2 (6 bases). V lost 3 bases to trimming and J lost 4 bases, with 16 bases between them. The CDR3 length is 15 residues. Per germline, CDR1 MNHNS and CDR2 SASEGT. CDR3: CASSDRWDGSYEQYF. Here the CDR3 DNA reads TGTGCCAGCAGTGACCGGTGGGACGGGAGTTACGAGCAGTACTTC.

This chain links TRBV28 with TRBJ2-2; D ambiguous. Germline loops: CDR1 MDHEN, CDR2 SYDVKM. This CDR3 is built from 21 residues. Trimming stripped 8 bases from V and 1 base from J, with 32 bases between. CDR3 sequence reads: CASLSLGVRFNSDWNTGELFF. The CDR3 nucleotides are TGTGCCAGCTTGTCTCTTGGTGTCAGATTCAATTCGGATTGGAACACCGGGGAGCTGTTTTTT.

The J gene is TRBJ2-2, the V gene TRBV29-1; D is perhaps TRBD1 (6 bases). Trimming stripped 6 bases from V and 6 bases from J, with 11 bases between. The CDR3 totals 12 residues. The V gene's germline CDR1 is SQVTM and CDR2 ANQGSEA. In DNA form, the CDR3 reads TGCAGCGTAACAGGGTACTCCGGGGAGCTGTTTTTT. Translated: CSVTGYSGELFF.

This chain links TRBV7-3 with TRBJ2-2; the D is unclear. Trimming took 3 bases from V and 9 from J, leaving 8 bases between them. CDR3 length equals 12 residues. Per germline, CDR1 SGHTA and CDR2 FQGTGA. CDR3 bases: TGTGCCAGCAGCTTGGATGGAAGGGAGCTGTTTTTT. Its translation: CASSLDGRELFF.

The gene calls are TRBV27 and TRBJ1-1; no reliable D call. V was pared by 7 bases and J by 4 bases, with 10 bases between. The CDR3 loop spans 12 amino acids. Germline assignment: CDR1 MNHEY and CDR2 SMNVEV (reference sequence). The chain's CDR3 is CASISWSTEAFF. The CDR3 bases are TGTGCCAGCATCTCTTGGAGCACTGAAGCTTTCTTT.

The V gene is TRBV10-3, the J gene TRBJ2-1; 13 bases match TRBD2. The germline gives CDR1 ENHRY, CDR2 SYGVKD. This CDR3 is 16 amino acids long. V shed 9 bases, J shed 7 bases, and the junction held 12 bases outside the gene matches. CDR3 loop: CAISRTSGSIYNEQFF. The CDR3 DNA follows: TGTGCCATAAGCAGGACTAGCGGGAGTATCTATAATGAGCAGTTCTTC.

The chain employs TRBV25-1 and TRBJ2-7; 9 bases match TRBD2. The trim removed 6 bases at V and 4 bases at J, leaving 10 bases unmatched. This CDR3 comprises 15 residues. The germline V gene has CDR1 MGHDK and CDR2 SYGVNS. The CDR3 sequence is CASSAGTSIGYEQYF. CDR3 coding DNA: TGTGCCAGCAGCGCCGGGACTAGCATCGGGTACGAGCAGTACTTC.

The chain has TRBV7-3 and TRBJ1-2; 12 nucleotides align to TRBD1. V dropped 3 bases and J dropped 3; count of bases not matched to a gene: 5. The germline V gene has CDR1 SGHTA and CDR2 FQGTGA. The CDR3 sequence is 16 residues long. CDR3 DNA: TGTGCCAGCAGCTTGAGGGACAGGGGGCAAGACTATGGCTACACCTTC. As protein: CASSLRDRGQDYGYTF.

The chain couples TRBV27 to TRBJ2-7; D is possibly TRBD1 (7 bases). Germline V gene data show CDR1 as MNHEY and CDR2 as SMNVEV (reference sequence). V was pared by 0 bases and J by 3 bases, with 9 bases between. CDR3 length: 14 residues. CDR3 DNA: TGTGCCAGCAGTTTATCCAGGGGGGACTACGAGCAGTACTTC. Translation gives CASSLSRGDYEQYF.

J is TRBJ2-2 and V is TRBV7-9; the D gene is possibly TRBD1 (6 bases). Germline values: CDR1 SEHNR, CDR2 FQNEAQ (reference sequence). V dropped 11 bases and J dropped 5 bases, with 33 bases sitting between them. The length of the CDR3 is 19 residues. The CDR3 here is CASQYKGPGPLRGTGELFF. In DNA form, the CDR3 reads TGTGCCTCCCAATATAAGGGACCGGGCCCGTTGAGGGGGACCGGGGAGCTGTTTTTT.

Relative to its sample, this clone is large. The chain joins TRBV19 to TRBJ2-7; D unclear. Trimming removed 5 bases at V and 1 base at J, with 15 bases between. This CDR3 region has 15 residues. Germline loops: CDR1 LNHDA, CDR2 SQIVND (reference sequence). The CDR3 DNA is TGTGCCAGTAGTCCGGACGGTCTGAGGTCCTACGAGCAGTACTTC. Amino acid sequence: CASSPDGLRSYEQYF.

The chain carries TRBV2 and TRBJ1-5; D is perhaps TRBD1 (6 bases). V lost 6 bases and J 10 bases, leaving 10 bases between the germline ends. The CDR3 is 11 amino acids. CDR1 and CDR2 from the germline V gene are SNHLY and FYNNEI. The CDR3 is CASRAGVPQHF. DNA for the CDR3: TGTGCCAGCAGAGCAGGGGTTCCCCAGCATTTT.

Remarks on this clone: A much larger clone differs from this one at a single base, so this may be a read error. The gene calls are TRBV5-5 and TRBJ2-4; D is perhaps TRBD2 (5 bases). Germline CDR1 and CDR2: SGHKS and YYEKEE (reference sequence). This CDR3 comprises 13 residues. In DNA form, the CDR3 reads TGTGCCAGCAGCTTGGGGGGTGAGGGTCCCTTTGTCTTC. As protein: CASSLGGEGPFVF.

V usage is TRBV14 and J usage is TRBJ2-7; no reliable D call. Germline CDR1 reads SGHDN; CDR2 reads FVKESK. CDR3 length: 14 amino acids. Between the trimmed V and J ends, which lost 0 bases and 5 bases, there was a span of 11 bases. This chain's CDR3 is CASSQEAPDDEQYF. The CDR3 DNA is TGTGCCAGCAGCCAAGAGGCGCCAGACGACGAGCAGTACTTC. Supplemented by reference TRBV14 and TRBJ2-7, the full variable domain reads EAGVTQFPSHSVIEKGQTVTLRCDPISGHDNLYWYRRVMGKEIKFLLHFVKESKQDESGMPNNRFLAERTGGTYSTLKVQPAELEDSGVYFCASSQEAPDDEQYFGPGTRLTVT.

The rearrangement links TRBV19 to TRBJ2-2, with D uncertain. CDR3 length equals 14 residues. CDR1 is LNHDA, CDR2 SQIVND, per germline (reference sequence). The germline V and J ends were trimmed by 1 base and 3 bases, with 6 bases remaining between them. The CDR3 loop reads CASSIGWHTGELFF. DNA of the CDR3: TGTGCCAGTAGTATAGGCTGGCACACCGGGGAGCTGTTTTTT.

The CDR3 nucleotides read TGTGCCAGTAAACGAATCGACTCCTACAATGAGCAGTTCTTC. Translation gives CASKRIDSYNEQFF. The chain has TRBV19 and TRBJ2-1, with unresolved D. The CDR3 has 14 residues. Between the trimmed V and J ends, which lost 7 bases and 0 bases, there was a span of 10 bases. Germline lookup yields CDR1 LNHDA and CDR2 SQIVND (reference sequence).

The rearrangement joins TRBV7-9 to TRBJ2-7; D gene unclear. V was clipped by 5 bases and J by 3 bases, with 8 bases between them. CDR3 size: 12 residues. CDR1 and CDR2 (germline): SEHNR, FQNEAQ (reference sequence). The CDR3 sequence: CASSRVDYEQYF. The DNA of the CDR3 is TGTGCCAGCAGCCGGGTAGACTACGAGCAGTACTTC.

The chain employs TRBV15 and TRBJ2-7, with a possible D match to TRBD2 (5 bases). Germline assignment: CDR1 LNHNV and CDR2 YYDKDF (reference sequence). Trimming pared 0 bases from V and 6 bases from J, leaving 9 bases between. This CDR3 spans 13 amino acids. In DNA form, the CDR3 reads TGTGCCACCAGCAGAGATCGGGGAGTCGAGCAGTACTTC. It translates to CATSRDRGVEQYF.

The chain carries TRBV5-8 and TRBJ2-7; no reliable D call. The CDR3 extends over 13 amino acids. V was clipped by 1 base and J by 3 bases, with 8 bases between them. From germline, CDR1 is SGHTS and CDR2 YDEGEE. DNA for the CDR3: TGTGCCAGCAGCTTGCCCGGAGACTACGAGCAGTACTTC. Protein: CASSLPGDYEQYF.

CDR3 DNA sequence: TGTGCCAGCAATGGGGCGGGAGCTGACATTCAGTACTTC. Protein product: CASNGAGADIQYF. The chain is built from TRBV2 and TRBJ2-4; 7 positions match TRBD2. Germline CDR1 is SNHLY and CDR2 is FYNNEI. V trimming: 7 bases; J trimming: 8 bases; junction bases outside the gene matches: 8. This CDR3 is built from 13 residues.

The rearrangement links TRBV7-9 to TRBJ2-3; 9 bases are shared with TRBD1. Germline V gene data show CDR1 as SEHNR and CDR2 as FQNEAQ (reference sequence). This CDR3 is 15 amino acids long. Germline trimming cut 3 bases from V and 5 bases from J; bases unmatched to any gene: 6. The CDR3 nucleotides are TGTGCCAGCAGCTTCGAGACAGGGGGTCGAGATACGCAGTATTTT. Protein product: CASSFETGGRDTQYF.

The CDR3 sequence: CASSLGGLEQYF. The DNA of the CDR3 is TGCGCCAGCAGCTTGGGTGGGCTAGAGCAGTACTTC. The rearrangement links TRBV5-1 to TRBJ2-5; no reliable D call. V shed 0 bases and J shed 11 bases, with 11 bases lying between them. Germline V lookup: CDR1 SGHRS, CDR2 YFSETQ. The CDR3 runs 12 residues.

The chain has TRBV9 and TRBJ2-7, with D perhaps TRBD2 (6 bases). V lost 0 bases and J lost 5, with 12 bases in between. CDR1 and CDR2 from the germline V gene are SGDLS and YYNGEE. The CDR3 consists of 14 residues. The CDR3: CASSVAGSGDEQYF. The DNA for the CDR3 is TGTGCCAGCAGCGTAGCAGGTAGCGGAGACGAGCAGTACTTC.

The chain employs TRBV19 and TRBJ2-7; weak D call: TRBD2 (5 bases). Looked up from germline, CDR1 is LNHDA and CDR2 is SQIVND (reference sequence). Trimming took 5 bases from V and 4 from J, leaving 18 bases between them. The CDR3 is 15 amino acids. CDR3 sequence reads: CASSPSLSGNYEQYF. The CDR3, as DNA: TGTGCCAGTAGTCCCTCACTAAGCGGTAATTACGAGCAGTACTTC. Using reference TRBV19 and TRBJ2-7 for the parts outside the CDR3, the full variable domain is DGGITQSPKYLFRKEGQNVTLSCEQNLNHDAMYWYRQDPGQGLRLIYYSQIVNDFQKGDIAEGYSVSREKKESFPLTVTSAQKNPTAFYLCASSPSLSGNYEQYFGPGTRLTVT.

This rearrangement joins TRBV27 to TRBJ2-2; D gene ambiguous. V lost 4 bases to trimming and J lost 4 bases, with 7 bases between them. Germline V gene sequence: CDR1 MNHEY, CDR2 SMNVEV (reference sequence). The CDR3 sequence is 13 residues long. This chain's CDR3 is CASSSYPTGELFF. The CDR3 DNA is TGTGCCAGCAGTTCCTATCCCACCGGGGAGCTGTTTTTT.

The chain links TRBV19 to TRBJ1-1, with D unresolved. Trimming stripped 3 bases from V and 0 bases from J, with 8 bases between. The germline gives CDR1 LNHDA, CDR2 SQIVND (reference sequence). The CDR3 length is 14 residues. The CDR3 spells CASSMEIMNTEAFF. CDR3 nucleotide sequence: TGTGCCAGTAGTATGGAGATTATGAACACTGAAGCTTTCTTT.